These 23 T cell receptor beta chains were sequenced from one sample in a study of T cell repertoires in cytomegalovirus infection. Which antigens these TCRs recognize remains unknown. TCRdb itself ran the reads through MiXCR, one entry per CDR3 protein. The sample comprises about 920,000 distinct CDR3 sequences, roughly 31% of which are singletons, and about an eighth rests with the top ten. This specimen was cultured CD8+ T cells from PBMCs, taken from culture after CMV antigen stimulation. Receptor source: a human donor in good health (CMV status not recorded). Some clones in this sample may be carry-over from other donors' samples.

The chain joins TRBV6-6 to TRBJ1-2; TRBD1 aligns across 7 bases. The CDR3 loop spans 11 amino acids. V lost 10 bases and J lost 8; bases outside the gene matches: 7. Per the germline V gene, CDR1 is MNHNY and CDR2 is SVGAGI (reference sequence). CDR3 region: CATQGVDGYTF. DNA for the CDR3: TGTGCCACTCAGGGGGTTGACGGCTACACCTTC.

There are a few counts of this clonotype. The V and J genes are TRBV11-2 and TRBJ1-6, with D hard to call. V lost 5 bases and J 5 bases, leaving 13 bases between the germline ends. This CDR3 has 15 residues. From germline, CDR1 is SGHAT and CDR2 FQNNGV. The CDR3 is CASSRARADNSPLHF. The CDR3 DNA follows: TGTGCCAGCAGCCGCGCGAGGGCCGATAATTCACCCCTCCACTTT.

The table lists this clonotype with a few counts. V is TRBV2 and J is TRBJ1-5; D is perhaps TRBD1 (5 bases). Germline V gives CDR1 SNHLY, CDR2 FYNNEI. The V end was cut by 6 bases, the J end by 6 bases, with 15 bases between. The CDR3 runs to 14 residues. CDR3 sequence: CASRDGGTGQPQHF. DNA of the CDR3: TGTGCCAGCAGGGACGGAGGGACGGGTCAGCCCCAGCATTTT.

The chain's CDR3 is CSASLQLAGESYEQYF. Written as DNA, the CDR3 is TGCAGTGCATCGCTCCAACTAGCGGGGGAGTCCTACGAGCAGTACTTC. The genes are TRBV20-1 and TRBJ2-7; 11 nucleotides align to TRBD2. V was clipped by 6 bases and J by 1 base; unmatched bases: 11. This CDR3 contains 16 residues. Germline V lookup: CDR1 DFQATT, CDR2 SNEGSKA (reference sequence).

This sequence joins TRBV27 and TRBJ2-7, with D perhaps TRBD1 (5 bases). The ends were cut back, 0 bases at V and 3 bases at J, with 9 bases in the middle. The CDR3 sequence is 14 residues long. CDR1 is MNHEY, CDR2 SMNVEV, per germline (reference sequence). As DNA, the CDR3 is TGTGCCAGCAGTTTATCTGCAGGGTACTACGAGCAGTACTTC. It specifies CASSLSAGYYEQYF.

The V gene is TRBV27, the J gene TRBJ2-7; D may be TRBD1 (5 bases). The CDR3 runs to 13 residues. Trimming took 4 bases from V and 1 from J, leaving 8 bases between them. Germline loops: CDR1 MNHEY, CDR2 SMNVEV (reference sequence). CDR3 in DNA: TGTGCCAGCAGTTCAGGGAAATCCTACGAGCAGTACTTC. This translates into CASSSGKSYEQYF.

This rearrangement joins TRBV7-9 to TRBJ2-3; unclear D gene. Between the trimmed V and J ends, which lost 6 bases and 0 bases, there was a span of 13 bases. Germline assignment: CDR1 SEHNR and CDR2 FQNEAQ (reference sequence). There are 15 residues in the CDR3. CDR3 bases: TGTGCCAGCAGACTACACAGTGCTAGCACAGATACGCAGTATTTT. This encodes CASRLHSASTDTQYF.

V and J are TRBV5-4 and TRBJ2-7; perhaps TRBD2 as D (6 bases). This CDR3 has 12 amino acids. Germline V CDR1 and CDR2: SGHNT, YYREEE (reference sequence). V lost 2 bases to trimming and J lost 6 bases, with 9 bases between them. CDR3 protein: CASSFGGSEQYV. The CDR3 bases are TGTGCCAGCAGCTTCGGGGGATCCGAGCAGTACGTC.

The V and J genes are TRBV7-6 and TRBJ1-1; D perhaps matches TRBD1 (6 bases). The CDR3 totals 14 residues. V gave up 3 bases and J gave up 1 base, with 9 bases separating them. Germline lookup yields CDR1 SGHVS and CDR2 FNYEAQ. DNA for the CDR3: TGTGCCAGCAGCTTCGGACAGAAGAACACTGAAGCTTTCTTT. Amino acids: CASSFGQKNTEAFF.

This clonotype was observed a handful of times. The V call is TRBV7-9, the J call TRBJ1-5; D unresolved. The germline V and J ends were trimmed by 5 bases and 4 bases, with 15 bases remaining between them. The CDR3 extends over 15 amino acids. CDR1 and CDR2 from the germline V gene are SEHNR and FQNEAQ (reference sequence). DNA for the CDR3: TGTGCCAGCAGCGAAGGGAGATTTGGGAATCAGCCCCAGCATTTT. Translated: CASSEGRFGNQPQHF.

This chain links TRBV12-3 or TRBV12-4 with TRBJ1-1, with D hard to call. V lost 3 bases and J lost 0, with 11 bases in between. This CDR3 comprises 15 residues. The CDR3 DNA is TGTGCCAGCAGTTTTACCGTAGCGGTGAACACTGAAGCTTTCTTT. Protein sequence: CASSFTVAVNTEAFF.

The chain couples TRBV6-6 to TRBJ2-7; D gene unclear. This CDR3 is built from 11 residues. Germline loops: CDR1 MNHNY, CDR2 SVGAGI (reference sequence). The germline V and J ends were trimmed by 6 bases and 6 bases, with 9 bases remaining between them. CDR3: CASRSGREQYF. The CDR3 DNA sequence: TGTGCCAGCAGGTCTGGCCGCGAGCAGTACTTC.

This clonotype appeared many times. The rearrangement joins TRBV7-2 to TRBJ2-5, with D possibly being TRBD1 (6 bases). Trimming took off 5 bases at V and 1 base at J, with 17 bases between the two ends. Germline lookup yields CDR1 SGHTA and CDR2 FQGNSA. The CDR3 spans 16 residues. CDR3: CASSTRGRGFQETQYF. CDR3 DNA sequence: TGTGCCAGCAGCACCCGCGGCAGGGGATTCCAAGAGACCCAGTACTTC.

This chain uses TRBV27 with TRBJ1-1; D is possibly TRBD1 (6 bases). The CDR3 is made up of 13 amino acids. Germline V gene data show CDR1 as MNHEY and CDR2 as SMNVEV (reference sequence). Trimming stripped 7 bases from V and 4 bases from J, with 13 bases between. The CDR3, as DNA: TGTGCCAGCACCCCCGACAGGATCACTGAAGCTTTCTTT. Protein: CASTPDRITEAFF.

This chain uses TRBV24-1 with TRBJ2-7; TRBD1 matches at 12 bases. V was pared by 7 bases and J by 5 bases, with 5 bases of the junction left unmatched. The germline CDR1 and CDR2 sequences are KGHDR and SFDVKD. The CDR3 contains 14 residues. The CDR3 DNA reads as TGTGCCACCAGACCGGGACAGGGGGCGAACGAGCAGTACGTC. Amino acids: CATRPGQGANEQYV.

This clonotype was observed a handful of times. The chain combines TRBV4-3 with TRBJ2-1; the D gene is possibly TRBD2 (6 bases). The V end was cut by 3 bases, the J end by 5 bases, with 17 bases between. The CDR3 spans 16 residues. Germline assignment: CDR1 LGHNA and CDR2 YSLEER. The CDR3 reads CASSHLPPGLNNEQFF. CDR3 nucleotides: TGCGCCAGCAGCCATCTACCTCCGGGACTGAACAATGAGCAGTTCTTC.

This CDR3 reads CASTDRDNEQFF. The CDR3 nucleotides read TGTGCCAGCACCGATAGAGACAATGAGCAGTTCTTC. The chain is built from TRBV11-2 and TRBJ2-1, with D unclear. Trimming took off 7 bases at V and 5 bases at J, with 9 bases between the two ends. The CDR3 is made up of 12 amino acids. Germline values: CDR1 SGHAT, CDR2 FQNNGV.

A few counts support this clonotype. This chain joins TRBV27 and TRBJ2-7; 10 positions agree with TRBD1. V gave up 6 bases and J gave up 0 bases; unmatched junction bases: 5. CDR3 length: 15 amino acids. Germline CDR1 is MNHEY and CDR2 is SMNVEV (reference sequence). The CDR3 loop reads CASRPGQGGSYEQYV. As DNA, the CDR3 is TGTGCCAGCAGGCCCGGACAGGGGGGCTCCTACGAGCAGTACGTC.

This clonotype was observed many times. The chain links TRBV6-1 to TRBJ1-5, with unresolved D. Trimming removed 6 bases at V and 0 bases at J, with 12 bases between. Germline assignment: CDR1 MNHNS and CDR2 SASEGT. This CDR3 has 15 amino acids. CDR3 DNA: TGTGCCAGCAGGGGGAGGTTGTATAGCAATCAGCCCCAGCATTTT. It codes for CASRGRLYSNQPQHF.

In its sample, this clonotype was seen a few times. This sequence joins TRBV9 and TRBJ2-3; tentatively, D is TRBD2 (7 bases). This CDR3 has 16 residues. Germline loops: CDR1 SGDLS, CDR2 YYNGEE. V lost 3 bases to trimming and J lost 0 bases, with 14 bases between them. CDR3 sequence (DNA): TGTGCCAGCAGCGCACAGGGAGGGGGTAGCACAGATACGCAGTATTTT. This encodes CASSAQGGGSTDTQYF.

This clonotype was seen only a few times. The chain recombines TRBV4-1 with TRBJ2-5, with 7 bases lining up with TRBD2. Germline V gene lookup returns CDR1 MGHRA and CDR2 YSYEKL. Losses at the gene ends were 0 bases for V and 3 bases for J; bases not matched to a gene: 16. This CDR3 comprises 19 residues. CDR3 sequence (DNA): TGCGCCAGCAGCCAAGAATACGCCTTGGCGGGGGTCGGAGAAGAGACCCAGTACTTC. It is translated as CASSQEYALAGVGEETQYF.

The J gene is TRBJ1-2, the V gene TRBV10-3; D is uncertain. Germline values: CDR1 ENHRY, CDR2 SYGVKD. V dropped 8 bases and J dropped 2 bases, with 9 bases sitting between them. The CDR3 has 12 residues. The CDR3 bases are TGTGCCATCCTCGGTGACAACTATGGCTACACCTTC. Amino acids: CAILGDNYGYTF.

A remark on this clonotype: Relative to the germline gene, one junction end is altered; a read error may explain this. This rearrangement joins TRBV12-3 or TRBV12-4 to TRBJ1-3; no reliable D call. CDR3 length: 11 amino acids. Written as DNA, the CDR3 is TGTGTCAGCAGTTTTAGCTACACCATATATTTT. This codes for CVSSFSYTIYF.